This TCR beta chain was recorded in a study of T-cell reconstitution after alpha-beta-depleted transplantation in children. Notes on the study in general: Expanded clones from the graft, numbering several hundred, reportedly supplied alpha-beta T cells about two months after transplant. At the one-year point after transplant, T-cell counts and TCRbeta diversity were found to come mostly from T cells that had been newly produced. Certain patients had high TCRbeta diversity at day 60, and it came from recipient T cells and thymic progenitors that survived.

Library preparation (for TCRbeta) was performed with unique molecular identifiers. TCRdb re-derived calls from the PCR reads in MiXCR, one entry per CDR3 protein. Of about 610,000 distinct CDR3 sequences listed, roughly 27% are singletons. Worth noting for this clonotype: The antigen is unknown.

Germline assignment: CDR1 DFQATT and CDR2 SNEGSKA (reference sequence). Deletions cut 3 bases from V and 5 bases from J, with 12 bases between. This CDR3 region has 13 residues. The V call is TRBV20-1, the J call TRBJ2-3; D perhaps matches TRBD2 (5 bases). Sequencing used PBMCs, obtained before TCRalphabeta/CD19-depleted stem cell transplant. The receptor was derived from a boy younger than two with Wiskott-Aldrich syndrome, due to receive a stem cell transplant. The CDR3 DNA reads TGCAGTGCTAGGGGTGGGAGCGGAGATACGCAGTATTTT. It encodes CSARGGSGDTQYF.